This TCR beta chain was documented in a study of T cell repertoires in cytomegalovirus infection. Study-wide context: Shared public TCR beta signatures pointed to both CMV infection and a matching HLA type.

Germline V gene sequence: CDR1 SGHTA, CDR2 FQGNSA. The CDR3 totals 14 residues. TCRdb re-called the reads with MiXCR, one entry per CDR3 protein. The table records about 310,000 distinct CDR3 sequences, 15% to 20% of them present only once. This clonotype was seen many times. Mismatch with germline at one junction end may stem from a read error. The chain combines TRBV7-2 with TRBJ2-3, with 12 nucleotides matching TRBD2. This receptor was obtained from a human donor in good health (CMV status not recorded). Some clones in this sample may be carry-over from other donors' samples. The sample consisted of PBMCs. CDR3 residues: CASSLAGGLDTQYF. For the CDR3, the DNA is TGTGCCAGCAGCCTAGCGGGGGGGCTAGATACGCAGTATTTT.